The rows below give T cell receptor beta chains drawn from one sample of a study of OX40 agonist ivuxolimab in advanced cancers. Clones were read by immunoSEQ multiplex PCR, and TCRdb kept only the in-frame ones, dropping some. The sample shows about 58,000 clones, 70% to 85% of them seen only once. The material was CD4+ or CD8+ T cells sorted from blood, obtained in a trial of the OX40 agonist ivuxolimab. These receptors were taken from an adult with an advanced solid tumor such as melanoma, head and neck, liver or kidney cancer. CDR3s include the opening cysteine and the closing phenylalanine or tryptophan. D genes are given only for firm matches. A clone size is listed for some rows: how often the clone was seen (once, few, many), or a class if it is expanded.

>-|TRBV27|TRBJ2-3|-
TGTGCCAGCAGGCATCAACAGAACACAGATACGCAGTATTTT
CASRHQQNTDTQYF
>-|TRBV25-1|TRBJ1-1|-
TGTGCCAGCAGTGGCCGAAAGGGACGAGGGGACACTGAAGCTTTCTTT
CASSGRKGRGDTEAFF
>-|TRBV15|TRBJ1-3|-
TGTGCCACCAGTCTCTCATACTCTGGAAACACCATATATTTT
CATSLSYSGNTIYF
>TRBD2|TRBV30|TRBJ2-1|-
TGTGCCTGGAGTGCCCTAGCGGGGGGGCAAGATGAGCAGTTCTTC
CAWSALAGGQDEQFF
>-|TRBV11-3|TRBJ1-1|once
TGTGCCAGCAGCTTAGTTAGTAACACTGAAGCTTTCTTT
CASSLVSNTEAFF
>-|TRBV5-1|TRBJ1-1|-
TGCGCCAGCAGCTTGGACTACGGGCCATCCACTGAAGCTTTCTTT
CASSLDYGPSTEAFF
>TRBD1|TRBV27|TRBJ2-7|once
TGTGCCAGCAGTTTATCGAACAGGGGCCCCTACGAGCAGTACTTC
CASSLSNRGPYEQYF
>-|TRBV11-2|TRBJ1-2|-
TGTGCCAGCAGCTTACACAGGGACCCCTCCGCGGGAGGCTACACCTTC
CASSLHRDPSAGGYTF
>TRBD1|TRBV7-8|TRBJ1-6|-
TGTGCCAGCAGCTTAGTTGGGCAGGGGGCAGCTTCACCCCTCCACTTT
CASSLVGQGAASPLHF
>TRBD2|TRBV7-2|TRBJ2-2|-
TGTGCCAGCAGCTTAGAGCCGGGACTAGCTGTAACCGGGGAGCTGTTTTTT
CASSLEPGLAVTGELFF
>-|TRBV9|TRBJ1-2|-
TGTGCCAGCAGCTCCCTGAAGGGTGGCTACACCTTC
CASSSLKGGYTF
>-|TRBV7-3|TRBJ1-2|-
TGTGCCAGCAGCTTTTCAGGGGACAATGGCTACACCTTC
CASSFSGDNGYTF
>-|TRBV19|TRBJ2-1|once
TGTGCCAGTAGTCAGGCGTCGGAGCAGTTCTTC
CASSQASEQFF
>-|TRBV19|TRBJ1-2|few
TGTGCCAGTACTCCTCAAGCTAACTATGGCTACACCTTC
CASTPQANYGYTF
>TRBD1|TRBV15|TRBJ1-2|-
TGTGCCACCAGCGACGGTCGGACAGGGTGGAATGGCTACACCTTC
CATSDGRTGWNGYTF
>-|TRBV6-5|TRBJ1-2|once
TGTGCCAGCAGTTATCAGCCCGGGACAGGCTACACCTTC
CASSYQPGTGYTF
>TRBD2|TRBV9|TRBJ2-7|-
TGTGCCAGCAGCCCTACTAGCGGGAGGATGGACGAGCAGTACTTC
CASSPTSGRMDEQYF
>-|TRBV4-3|TRBJ1-5|-
TGCGCCAGCAGCGAAGGCCCAGGGGAGGTGGGTAATCAGCCCCAGCATTTT
CASSEGPGEVGNQPQHF
>-|TRBV6-1|TRBJ1-1|-
TGTGCCAGCAGGTCTTTTACGAACACTGAAGCTTTCTTT
CASRSFTNTEAFF
>-|TRBV6-1|TRBJ2-7|-
TGTGCCAGCAGTCAATCCCAGGGCTCCTACGAGCAGTACTTC
CASSQSQGSYEQYF
>-|TRBV5-1|TRBJ2-2|once
TGCGCCAGCAGCTTATCGGGGGCCGGGGAGCTGTTTTTT
CASSLSGAGELFF
>-|TRBV4-1|TRBJ1-3|medium-sized
TGCGCCAGCAGCCGAGTCCCAGGCCCTGGAAACACCATATATTTT
CASSRVPGPGNTIYF
>-|TRBV10-3|TRBJ2-1|-
TGTGCCATCGGGTTAGAGGAAAGCTCCTACAATGAGCAGTTCTTC
CAIGLEESSYNEQFF
>TRBD1|TRBV30|TRBJ1-5|-
TGTGCCTGGAGCTCAGGGGGTCGCAATCAGCCCCAGCATTTT
CAWSSGGRNQPQHF
>-|TRBV18|TRBJ1-2|-
TGTGCCAGCAGATCAGGCCAACATGGCTACACCTTC
CASRSGQHGYTF
>-|TRBV7-9|TRBJ1-3|-
TGTGCCAGCCCGTCGGGCTCTGGAAACACCATATATTTT
CASPSGSGNTIYF
>-|TRBV5-4|TRBJ2-7|-
TGTGCCAGCAGCCCCGCAAGGGTACGCGGCGAGCAGTACTTC
CASSPARVRGEQYF
>TRBD1|TRBV19|TRBJ1-2|-
TGTGCCAGTAGCCTTCGGGACAGGTATGATTACTATGGCTACACCTTC
CASSLRDRYDYYGYTF
>-|TRBV19|TRBJ1-1|-
TGTGCCAGTAGTTCTGACAGGAACACTGAAGCTTTCTTT
CASSSDRNTEAFF
>-|TRBV30|TRBJ1-2|-
TGTGCCTGGATAAGGGGCAGGGCGAGGGGCTATGGCTACACCTTC
CAWIRGRARGYGYTF
>TRBD1|TRBV19|TRBJ2-7|-
TGTGCCAGGACCGGGACAGGGGGCGCGCAGTACTTC
CARTGTGGAQYF
>-|TRBV5-1|TRBJ2-3|-
TGCGCCAGCAGCTTGGATATTGGCACAGATACGCAGTATTTT
CASSLDIGTDTQYF
>-|TRBV12-5|TRBJ2-7|few
TGTGCTAGTGGTTTGACGGGGTCACACTACGAGCAGTACTTC
CASGLTGSHYEQYF
>-|TRBV21-1|TRBJ2-3|-
TGTGCCAGCAGCAAAGCGACAGCCAGTTACCACCGCACAGATACGCAGTATTTT
CASSKATASYHRTDTQYF
>-|TRBV4-1|TRBJ1-2|few
TGCGCCAGCAGCCAAGGGGCAGGGGCTGGAGGCTATGGCTACACCTTC
CASSQGAGAGGYGYTF
>-|TRBV5-4|TRBJ2-7|-
TGTGCCAGCAGCATAAAAAACAGCGAGCAGTACTTC
CASSIKNSEQYF
>TRBD1|TRBV4-1|TRBJ2-7|-
TGCGCCAGCAGACTAAAACGACAGGGCTCCTACGAGCAGTACTTC
CASRLKRQGSYEQYF
>-|TRBV29-1|TRBJ2-3|-
TGCAGCGTTGGGGGGACAGATACGCAGTATTTT
CSVGGTDTQYF
>TRBD2|TRBV6-5|TRBJ2-1|-
TGTGCCAGCAGTTACTCGGGGAGGGACGCCTACAATGAGCAGTTCTTC
CASSYSGRDAYNEQFF
>-|TRBV4-3|TRBJ2-2|-
TGCGCCAGCAGCCAAGGGGGCGCGGACACCGGGGAGCTGTTTTTT
CASSQGGADTGELFF
>TRBD2|TRBV12-5|TRBJ2-1|-
TGTGCTAGTGGTTTTTGGCAGAGAGGGACTAGCGGATACAATGAGCAGTTCTTC
CASGFWQRGTSGYNEQFF